A selection of T cell receptor beta chains follows, all from one sample in a study of molecular identifiers for immune sequencing clone quantification. TCRdb re-analysed the PCR reads in MiXCR, keeping a single row per CDR3 protein. The sample carries about 640,000 distinct CDR3 sequences, 15% to 20% recorded once. What was sequenced was naive CD8+ T cells from blood, with Jurkat cell RNA spiked in. The receptors here all came from a human donor in good health. Some libraries in this study had Jurkat cell RNA spiked in. Both conserved end residues are trimmed from each CDR3. Each record gives: CDR3 length, J gene, V gene, CDR3 protein.

cdr3_length: 13
j_call: TRBJ2-3
v_call: TRBV13
cdr3_aa: ASSLNSGGTDTQY

cdr3_length: 12
j_call: TRBJ1-1
v_call: TRBV15
cdr3_aa: AISERVLGTEAF

cdr3_length: 14
j_call: TRBJ2-1
v_call: TRBV5-1
cdr3_aa: ASSFSVGVPYNEQF

cdr3_length: 10
j_call: TRBJ1-2
v_call: TRBV27
cdr3_aa: ASKGAYYGYT

cdr3_length: 15
j_call: TRBJ1-6
v_call: TRBV7-6
cdr3_aa: ASSLALEGTPNSPLH

cdr3_length: 12
j_call: TRBJ2-7
v_call: TRBV19
cdr3_aa: ASSIGAKSYEQY

cdr3_length: 11
j_call: TRBJ2-7
v_call: TRBV20-1
cdr3_aa: SARRDHTYEQY

cdr3_length: 13
j_call: TRBJ2-2
v_call: TRBV15
cdr3_aa: ATSIRQGNAGELF

cdr3_length: 13
j_call: TRBJ1-6
v_call: TRBV11-2
cdr3_aa: ASSQSTGGSSPLH

cdr3_length: 16
j_call: TRBJ2-3
v_call: TRBV4-3
cdr3_aa: ASSQDRLPHLQLDTQY

cdr3_length: 13
j_call: TRBJ1-6
v_call: TRBV4-1
cdr3_aa: ASSQGISYNSPLH

cdr3_length: 12
j_call: TRBJ2-7
v_call: TRBV6-5
cdr3_aa: ASSYLASSYEQY

cdr3_length: 13
j_call: TRBJ2-7
v_call: TRBV11-2
cdr3_aa: ASSLEGLPSYEQY

cdr3_length: 11
j_call: TRBJ1-1
v_call: TRBV19
cdr3_aa: ASSTHLDTEAF

cdr3_length: 13
j_call: TRBJ2-7
v_call: TRBV7-7
cdr3_aa: ASSPGTGFSYEQY

cdr3_length: 11
j_call: TRBJ2-1
v_call: TRBV5-6
cdr3_aa: ACSWGASDEQF

cdr3_length: 16
j_call: TRBJ2-2
v_call: TRBV12-3/TRBV12-4
cdr3_aa: ASSKAGLARADTGELF

cdr3_length: 13
j_call: TRBJ2-7
v_call: TRBV4-1
cdr3_aa: ASSQAEAGGYEQY

cdr3_length: 11
j_call: TRBJ2-3
v_call: TRBV10-3
cdr3_aa: AISEQTTDTQY

cdr3_length: 11
j_call: TRBJ2-7
v_call: TRBV30
cdr3_aa: AWSLGQTYEQY